This T cell receptor (beta chain) comes out of a study of blood T cell repertoires in COVID-19. This clone was observed a few times. As originally analysed: It was from reference gene primer amplification that nucleated cell counts were estimated. Profiling relied on immunoSEQ multiplex PCR, and the TCRdb table lists in-frame clones only, not all of them. V and J calls and clone size follow that table, whereas D and trimming were derived from the DNA. The sample yields some 140,000 clones, more than 80% seen once. V was pared by 8 bases and J by 7 bases, with 20 bases between. The CDR3 runs 14 residues. Germline CDR1 SNHLY, CDR2 FYNNEI.

The chain employs TRBV2 and TRBJ1-2; D unclear. The sequenced sample consisted of peripheral blood. This TCR was recovered from a man between 45 and 60 years old with acute or convalescent COVID-19. The CDR3 loop is CASGNGGVTVGYTF. The DNA for the CDR3 is TGTGCCAGCGGTAATGGCGGGGTTACGGTTGGCTACACCTTC.